This T cell receptor (beta chain) was sequenced during a study of blood T cell repertoires in COVID-19. Study context: T cells, B-cell-depleted T cells, or PBMCs supplied cDNA or gDNA.

Followed longitudinally, the Seattle patients had been enrolled during active infection. V lost 4 bases, J lost 9 bases, and 8 bases stayed unmatched. The CDR3 loop spans 13 amino acids. From germline, CDR1 is MNHEY and CDR2 SMNVEV (reference sequence). Generated by immunoSEQ multiplex PCR, the TCRdb table keeps only in-frame clones and is missing some. The sample holds more than 85,000 clones, about nine tenths seen once. The clonotype was recovered from a woman in her fifties or sixties with COVID-19, enrolled during active disease. Sequencing was performed on peripheral blood. V gene TRBV27 combines with J gene TRBJ1-1; 7 bases align to TRBD1. CDR3 loop: CASSYATGWQAFF. The CDR3 DNA reads TGTGCCAGCAGTTACGCGACAGGGTGGCAAGCTTTCTTT.